This record concerns one T cell receptor beta chain sequence. The sample holds other DNA sequences that translate to the same CDR3. Germline V gene data show CDR1 as MNHEY and CDR2 as SVGAGI. V lost 6 bases, J lost 3 bases, and 2 bases stayed unmatched. The CDR3 contains 12 residues. This entry belongs to a study of blood T cell repertoires in COVID-19. Under the authors' procedure: Amplifying reference gene primers gave estimates of nucleated cell counts. Profiled with immunoSEQ multiplex PCR; TCRdb holds only in-frame clones, not every one. V, J and clone size are taken as reported in that table, and D and trimming were inferred from the DNA itself. The sample lists about 200,000 clones, roughly 80% occurring once.

Sequencing was performed on peripheral blood. V usage is TRBV6-5 and J usage is TRBJ2-7, with 7 bases identical to TRBD1. This receptor was identified in a man aged 60-69 years with acute or convalescent COVID-19. CDR3 residues: CASSRDSYEQYF. The DNA of the CDR3 is TGTGCCAGCAGCCGGGACAGCTACGAGCAGTACTTC.